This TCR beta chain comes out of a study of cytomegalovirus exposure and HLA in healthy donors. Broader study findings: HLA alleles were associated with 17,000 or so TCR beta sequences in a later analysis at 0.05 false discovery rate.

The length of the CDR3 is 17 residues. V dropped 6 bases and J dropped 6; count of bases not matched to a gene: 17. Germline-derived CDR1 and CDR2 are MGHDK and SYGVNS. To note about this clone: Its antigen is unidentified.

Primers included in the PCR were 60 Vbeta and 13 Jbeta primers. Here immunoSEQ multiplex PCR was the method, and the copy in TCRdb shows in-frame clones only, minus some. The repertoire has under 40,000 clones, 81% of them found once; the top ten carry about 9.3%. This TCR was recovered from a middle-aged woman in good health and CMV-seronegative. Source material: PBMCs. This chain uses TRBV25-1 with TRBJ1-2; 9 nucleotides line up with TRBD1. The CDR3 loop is CASSGTDPGQGANGYTF. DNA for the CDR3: TGTGCCAGCAGCGGAACAGATCCGGGACAGGGCGCCAATGGCTACACCTTC.